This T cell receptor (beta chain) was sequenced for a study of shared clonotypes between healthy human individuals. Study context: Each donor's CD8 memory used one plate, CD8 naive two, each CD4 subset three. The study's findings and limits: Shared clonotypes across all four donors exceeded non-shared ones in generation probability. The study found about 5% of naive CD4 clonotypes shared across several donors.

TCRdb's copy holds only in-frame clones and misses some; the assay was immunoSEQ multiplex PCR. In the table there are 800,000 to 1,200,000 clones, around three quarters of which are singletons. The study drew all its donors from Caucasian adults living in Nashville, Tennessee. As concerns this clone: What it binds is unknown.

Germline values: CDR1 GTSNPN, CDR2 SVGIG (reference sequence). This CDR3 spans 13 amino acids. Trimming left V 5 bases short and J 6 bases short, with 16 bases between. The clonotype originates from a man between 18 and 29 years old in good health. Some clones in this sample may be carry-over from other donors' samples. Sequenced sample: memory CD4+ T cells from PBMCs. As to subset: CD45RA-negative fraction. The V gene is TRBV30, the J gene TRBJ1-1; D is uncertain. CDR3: CAWASWRGPEAFF. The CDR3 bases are TGTGCCTGGGCCTCTTGGCGAGGCCCTGAAGCTTTCTTT.